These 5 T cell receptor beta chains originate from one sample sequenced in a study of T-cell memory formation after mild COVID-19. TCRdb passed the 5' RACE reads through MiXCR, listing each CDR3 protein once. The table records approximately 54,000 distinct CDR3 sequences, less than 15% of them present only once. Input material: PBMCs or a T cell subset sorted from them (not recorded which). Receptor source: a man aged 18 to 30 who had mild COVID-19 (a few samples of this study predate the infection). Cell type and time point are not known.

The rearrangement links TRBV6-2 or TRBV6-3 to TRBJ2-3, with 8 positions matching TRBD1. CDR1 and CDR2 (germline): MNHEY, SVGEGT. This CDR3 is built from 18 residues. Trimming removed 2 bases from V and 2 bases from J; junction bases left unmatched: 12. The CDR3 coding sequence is TGTGCCAGCAGTTACGGACAGGGTTTTTGGGGGTCCACAGATACGCAGTATTTT. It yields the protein CASSYGQGFWGSTDTQYF.

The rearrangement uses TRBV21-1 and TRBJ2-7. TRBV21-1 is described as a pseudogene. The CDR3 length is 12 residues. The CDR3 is CASSKTGNQSYV. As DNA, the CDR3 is TGTGCCAGCAGCAAAACGGGGAATCAATCGTACGTC.

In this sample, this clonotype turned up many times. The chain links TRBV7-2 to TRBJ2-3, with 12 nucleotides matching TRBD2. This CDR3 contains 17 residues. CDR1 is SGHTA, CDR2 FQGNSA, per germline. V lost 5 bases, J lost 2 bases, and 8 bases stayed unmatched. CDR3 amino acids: CASSTRLAGEPTDTQYF. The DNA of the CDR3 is TGTGCCAGCAGCACGAGACTAGCGGGGGAACCCACAGATACGCAGTATTTT.

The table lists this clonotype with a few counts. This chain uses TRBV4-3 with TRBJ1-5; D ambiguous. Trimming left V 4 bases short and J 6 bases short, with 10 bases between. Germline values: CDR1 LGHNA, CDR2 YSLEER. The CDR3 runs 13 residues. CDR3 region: CASSRSRTQPQHF. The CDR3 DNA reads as TGCGCCAGCAGCCGATCTCGAACTCAGCCCCAGCATTTT.

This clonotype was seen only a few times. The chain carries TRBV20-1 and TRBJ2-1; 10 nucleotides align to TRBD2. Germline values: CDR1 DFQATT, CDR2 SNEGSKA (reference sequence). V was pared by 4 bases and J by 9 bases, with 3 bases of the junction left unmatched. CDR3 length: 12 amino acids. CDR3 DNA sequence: TGCAGTGCTACTAGCGGGGGATCTGAGCAGTTCTTC. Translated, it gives CSATSGGSEQFF.